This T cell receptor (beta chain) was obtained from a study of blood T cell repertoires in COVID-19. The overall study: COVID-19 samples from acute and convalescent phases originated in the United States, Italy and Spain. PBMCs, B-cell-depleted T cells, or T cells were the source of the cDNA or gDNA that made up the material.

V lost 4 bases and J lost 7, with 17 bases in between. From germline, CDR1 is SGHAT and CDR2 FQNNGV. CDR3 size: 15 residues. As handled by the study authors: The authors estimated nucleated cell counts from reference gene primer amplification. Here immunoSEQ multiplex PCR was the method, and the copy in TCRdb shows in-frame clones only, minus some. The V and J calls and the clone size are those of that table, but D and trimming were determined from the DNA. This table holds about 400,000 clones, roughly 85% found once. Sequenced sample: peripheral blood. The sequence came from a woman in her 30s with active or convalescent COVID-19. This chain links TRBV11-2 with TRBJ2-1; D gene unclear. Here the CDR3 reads CASSYASRAENEQFF. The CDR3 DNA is TGTGCCAGCAGCTACGCCTCGAGAGCTGAGAATGAGCAGTTCTTC.